The 27 T cell receptor beta chains below come from one sample, sequenced in a study of CD8 T cells in ankylosing spondylitis. Findings and limits, study-wide: Among TCR beta sequences, a motif of eight highly homologous variants appeared characteristic of ankylosing spondylitis blood.

The antigens of these receptors remain unknown. Via MiXCR, TCRdb re-called the 5' RACE reads, giving one row per CDR3 protein. The sample lists approximately 440,000 distinct CDR3 sequences; approximately 17% were seen once. Input material: blood, either unsorted or a sorted T cell fraction (not recorded which). Every receptor here comes from a male donor with ankylosing spondylitis.

This clonotype was seen more than once but under ten times. The chain is built from TRBV7-3 and TRBJ2-1, with 10 bases identical to TRBD2. This CDR3 is 15 amino acids long. CDR1 is SGHTA, CDR2 FQGTGA, per germline. The V and J ends lost 0 bases and 8 bases, in that order; junction bases with no gene match: 4. CDR3 loop: CASSLTASGSYEQFF. The CDR3 DNA follows: TGTGCCAGCAGCTTAACGGCTAGCGGGAGTTATGAGCAGTTCTTC.

This clonotype was counted a few times. This chain uses TRBV5-1 with TRBJ2-1; 10 positions match TRBD2. This CDR3 contains 17 residues. In germline, CDR1 is SGHRS, CDR2 YFSETQ. Trimming cost V 3 bases and J 9 bases; bases outside gene matches: 15. Here the CDR3 DNA reads TGCGCCAGCAGCTCGACCCGGGTGGGACTAGCGCTGATTGAGCAGTTCTTC. It encodes CASSSTRVGLALIEQFF.

The gene calls are TRBV21-1 and TRBJ1-5. TRBV21-1 is shown as a pseudogene. There are 15 residues in the CDR3. CDR3 bases: TGTGCCAGCAGCAAAGAAAGGGATAGCAATCAGCCCCAGCATTTT. Protein: CASSKERDSNQPQHF.

This clonotype has just a few counts. V and J are TRBV5-1 and TRBJ2-1, with 11 bases identical to TRBD2. The length of the CDR3 is 15 residues. The ends lost 2 bases at V and 5 bases at J; junction bases unmatched: 3. Germline lookup yields CDR1 SGHRS and CDR2 YFSETQ. CDR3: CASSLPSGRNNEQFF. The CDR3 DNA follows: TGCGCCAGCAGCTTACCTAGCGGGAGGAACAATGAGCAGTTCTTC.

This clonotype occurred a few times. The chain has TRBV12-3 or TRBV12-4 and TRBJ2-7; possible D gene TRBD1, 6 bases. The CDR3 extends over 14 amino acids. Trimming cost V 10 bases and J 1 base, with 17 bases left between them. Written as DNA, the CDR3 is TGTGCCACCTCTCGACAGGAAAATTCCTACGAGCAGTACTTC. It specifies CATSRQENSYEQYF.

A few counts support this clonotype. The rearrangement joins TRBV7-9 to TRBJ1-4; D gene unclear. Trimming stripped 7 bases from V and 0 bases from J, with 9 bases between. The CDR3 is 14 residues long. Germline V gene data show CDR1 as SEHNR and CDR2 as FQNEAQ (reference sequence). CDR3 region: CASNPIATNEKLFF. DNA for the CDR3: TGTGCCAGCAACCCTATTGCAACTAATGAAAAACTGTTTTTT.

The sample holds a few counts of this clonotype. The V call is TRBV24-1, the J call TRBJ2-2; perhaps TRBD2 as D (7 bases). V lost 4 bases, J lost 5 bases, and 16 bases lay in between. CDR1 and CDR2 (germline): KGHDR, SFDVKD. The CDR3 consists of 16 residues. As DNA, the CDR3 is TGTGCCACCAGTGACCCTGGGGGGGCCGAAACCGGGGAGCTGTTTTTT. Amino acids: CATSDPGGAETGELFF.

The V call is TRBV28, the J call TRBJ2-5; 8 nucleotides agree with TRBD1. V dropped 4 bases and J dropped 1; count of bases not matched to a gene: 5. The germline V gene encodes CDR1 MDHEN and CDR2 SYDVKM. The length of the CDR3 is 15 residues. The CDR3 spells CASSWGTGPQETQYF. DNA for the CDR3: TGTGCCAGCAGTTGGGGGACAGGACCCCAAGAGACCCAGTACTTC.

This clonotype appeared a few times. This sequence joins TRBV3-1 and TRBJ2-1, with no clear D. V was cut by 3 bases and J by 3 bases, with 9 bases left in between. Germline loops: CDR1 LGHDT, CDR2 YNNKEL (reference sequence). The CDR3 is made up of 14 amino acids. CDR3 sequence: CASSQATNYNEQFF. CDR3 DNA: TGTGCCAGCAGCCAGGCTACGAACTACAATGAGCAGTTCTTC.

This clonotype appeared a few times. The chain uses TRBV12-3 or TRBV12-4 and TRBJ2-1; 10 bases map to TRBD2. The CDR3 is 15 residues long. V shed 4 bases and J 5 bases; nucleotides not matched to a gene: 5. DNA of the CDR3: TGTGCCAGCAGTTACGGACTAGCGGTGAACAATGAGCAGTTCTTC. This sequence encodes CASSYGLAVNNEQFF.

This rearrangement joins TRBV4-2 to TRBJ2-5; D ambiguous. Trimming removed 0 bases at V and 5 bases at J, with 10 bases between. The length of the CDR3 is 14 residues. CDR1 LGHNA and CDR2 YNFKEQ come from the germline V gene. This CDR3 reads CASSQDVLRETQYF. Here the CDR3 DNA reads TGTGCCAGCAGCCAAGACGTCCTTCGGGAGACCCAGTACTTC.

This clonotype was seen ten or more times. The V and J genes are TRBV5-1 and TRBJ1-1; no definite D call. Trimming pared 4 bases from V and 3 bases from J, leaving 4 bases between. Germline V lookup: CDR1 SGHRS, CDR2 YFSETQ. The CDR3 has 11 residues. CDR3 amino acids: CASSADTEAFF. DNA of the CDR3: TGCGCCAGCAGCGCAGACACTGAAGCTTTCTTT.

The chain combines TRBV20-1 with TRBJ1-5, with TRBD1 matching over 7 bases. Germline V gives CDR1 DFQATT, CDR2 SNEGSKA (reference sequence). Germline trimming cut 6 bases from V and 3 bases from J; bases unmatched to any gene: 14. CDR3 length: 16 residues. CDR3 sequence (DNA): TGCAGTGCCTTCGACAGGGCCTTCAAAACCAATCAGCCCCAGCATTTT. The encoded protein is CSAFDRAFKTNQPQHF.

The chain employs TRBV20-1 and TRBJ1-5, with 9 bases fitting TRBD1. The CDR3 spans 14 residues. Germline trimming cut 3 bases from V and 6 bases from J; bases unmatched to any gene: 6. Germline V gives CDR1 DFQATT, CDR2 SNEGSKA (reference sequence). The CDR3 DNA reads as TGCAGTGCTAGGGTGGACAGGGGCGGTCAGCCCCAGCATTTT. Encoded protein: CSARVDRGGQPQHF.

This clonotype has more than one count but fewer than ten. The chain employs TRBV20-1 and TRBJ2-7; 13 bases are shared with TRBD2. The CDR3 spans 15 residues. Germline CDR1 is DFQATT and CDR2 is SNEGSKA (reference sequence). J lost 5 bases, V lost 4 bases, and 8 bases had no gene match. This chain's CDR3 is CSAILAGGRQNEQYF. CDR3 bases: TGCAGTGCTATACTAGCGGGAGGGAGGCAGAACGAGCAGTACTTC.

This clonotype was found many times. The J gene is TRBJ2-7, the V gene TRBV28; TRBD2 aligns across 12 bases. This CDR3 comprises 15 residues. With V trimmed by 1 base and J by 4 bases, 2 bases remained unmatched. CDR1 is MDHEN and CDR2 is SYDVKM in the germline V gene. DNA for the CDR3: TGTGCCAGCAGTTTATCGACTAGCGGGAGTTACGAGCAGTACTTC. This sequence encodes CASSLSTSGSYEQYF.

This clonotype was seen more than once but under ten times. The J gene is TRBJ1-2, the V gene TRBV6-1; D remains unclear. This CDR3 has 13 amino acids. Trimming cost V 1 base and J 7 bases, with 10 bases left between them. Germline V lookup: CDR1 MNHNS, CDR2 SASEGT. Written as DNA, the CDR3 is TGTGCCAGCAGTGAAGACGGCGGAATTGGCTACACCTTC. This codes for CASSEDGGIGYTF.

The rearrangement links TRBV5-1 to TRBJ2-2, with 7 positions matching TRBD1. V dropped 3 bases and J dropped 5; count of bases not matched to a gene: 7. There are 15 residues in the CDR3. Looked up from germline, CDR1 is SGHRS and CDR2 is YFSETQ. CDR3 residues: CASSSGQAGTGELFF. CDR3 nucleotide sequence: TGCGCCAGCAGCTCCGGACAGGCCGGGACCGGGGAGCTGTTTTTT.

In this sample, this clonotype turned up a few times. CDR3 residues: CASSEQGQDHGYTF. In DNA form, the CDR3 reads TGTGCCAGCAGTGAGCAGGGACAGGACCATGGCTACACCTTC. This chain connects TRBV2 to TRBJ1-2; 8 positions agree with TRBD1. V trimming: 3 bases; J trimming: 6 bases; junction bases outside the gene matches: 6. The CDR3 is 14 amino acids. Germline assignment: CDR1 SNHLY and CDR2 FYNNEI.

The chain joins TRBV20-1 to TRBJ2-1; possibly TRBD2 for D (6 bases). Germline CDR1 reads DFQATT; CDR2 reads SNEGSKA (reference sequence). The CDR3 contains 14 residues. V lost 3 bases and J 9 bases, leaving 18 bases between the germline ends. The CDR3 is CSASPGGFEGEQFF. The CDR3 bases are TGCAGTGCTAGCCCCGGAGGGTTCGAGGGTGAGCAGTTCTTC.

The chain employs TRBV20-1 and TRBJ2-5, with a weak D call TRBD2 (6 bases). The germline V gene encodes CDR1 DFQATT and CDR2 SNEGSKA (reference sequence). This CDR3 has 15 amino acids. V was cut by 2 bases and J by 5 bases, with 18 bases left in between. CDR3 in amino acids: CSARIGGAGDETQYF. In nucleotides, the CDR3 is TGCAGTGCTAGAATAGGAGGGGCTGGGGACGAGACCCAGTACTTC.

In this sample, this clonotype turned up a few times. The CDR3 DNA sequence: TGTGCCAGCTCACCAGTAACGGCTGAAGCTTTCTTT. This encodes CASSPVTAEAFF. V usage is TRBV18 and J usage is TRBJ1-1, with D hard to call. V was clipped by 2 bases and J by 6 bases, with 7 bases between them. In germline, CDR1 is KGHSH, CDR2 LQKENI. CDR3 length equals 12 residues.

The chain is built from TRBV9 and TRBJ1-4; 10 bases fit TRBD1. The CDR3 extends over 15 amino acids. V trimming: 3 bases; J trimming: 8 bases; junction bases outside the gene matches: 7. Germline CDR1 reads SGDLS; CDR2 reads YYNGEE. The CDR3 DNA reads TGTGCCAGCAGCGCAACCGGGACAGGGGTGGAAAAACTGTTTTTT. Its translation is CASSATGTGVEKLFF.

In its sample, this clonotype was seen a few times. The chain combines TRBV20-1 with TRBJ1-1; the D is unclear. The CDR3 runs to 14 residues. Germline CDR1 and CDR2: DFQATT and SNEGSKA (reference sequence). Trimming pared 6 bases from V and 4 bases from J, leaving 18 bases between. The DNA for the CDR3 is TGCAGTGCCCCCGAAAGACGTGATCGCACTGAAGCTTTCTTT. Its translation is CSAPERRDRTEAFF.

This clonotype was found a few times. The rearrangement uses TRBV6-4 and TRBJ2-3; D possibly uses TRBD1 or TRBD2 (6 bases each). The CDR3 sequence is 15 residues long. With 3 bases removed from V and 0 bases from J, the gap between germline ends came to 10 bases. Germline loops: CDR1 MRHNA, CDR2 SNTAGT. The CDR3 here is CASSESGASTDTQYF. CDR3 sequence (DNA): TGTGCCAGCAGTGAGTCGGGGGCAAGCACAGATACGCAGTATTTT.

This clonotype occurred a few times. The V call is TRBV9, the J call TRBJ1-1, with D unresolved. Germline loops: CDR1 SGDLS, CDR2 YYNGEE. Trimming stripped 0 bases from V and 3 bases from J, with 6 bases between. This CDR3 contains 13 residues. CDR3 sequence: CASSVAGYTEAFF. CDR3 sequence (DNA): TGTGCCAGCAGCGTAGCAGGATACACTGAAGCTTTCTTT. Full variable domain (rest looked up from reference TRBV9 and TRBJ1-1): DSGVTQTPKHLITATGQRVTLRCSPRSGDLSVYWYQQSLDQGLQFLIQYYNGEERAKGNILERFSAQQFPDLHSELNLSSLELGDSALYFCASSVAGYTEAFFGQGTRLTVV.

A few counts support this clonotype. The chain links TRBV20-1 to TRBJ2-5; tentative D call: TRBD1 (6 bases). The germline V and J ends were trimmed by 6 bases and 7 bases, with 12 bases remaining between them. This CDR3 contains 11 residues. Germline values: CDR1 DFQATT, CDR2 SNEGSKA (reference sequence). CDR3 in DNA: TGCAGTGCCCCACAGGGAGCGACCCAGTACTTC. It specifies CSAPQGATQYF.